This record covers a single T cell receptor beta chain. Primers: 60 Vbeta forward and 13 Jbeta reverse. Libraries were prepared by immunoSEQ multiplex PCR; TCRdb keeps only in-frame clonotypes and omits some of them. This repertoire shows 150,000 to 170,000 clones, about four fifths found once; its top ten account for 7.5% to 9%. This specimen comes from a study of cytomegalovirus exposure and HLA in healthy donors. V shed 9 bases and J shed 6 bases, with 15 bases lying between them. CDR1 and CDR2 (germline): MNHNS, SASEGT. There are 12 residues in the CDR3. Material for sequencing was PBMCs. V is TRBV6-1 and J is TRBJ2-7; D perhaps matches TRBD1 (6 bases). The sequence came from a man between 25 and 39 years old in good health and CMV-seropositive. This chain's CDR3 is CASRWGQREQYF. The CDR3 nucleotides read TGTGCCAGTCGATGGGGGCAGCGCGAGCAGTACTTC.